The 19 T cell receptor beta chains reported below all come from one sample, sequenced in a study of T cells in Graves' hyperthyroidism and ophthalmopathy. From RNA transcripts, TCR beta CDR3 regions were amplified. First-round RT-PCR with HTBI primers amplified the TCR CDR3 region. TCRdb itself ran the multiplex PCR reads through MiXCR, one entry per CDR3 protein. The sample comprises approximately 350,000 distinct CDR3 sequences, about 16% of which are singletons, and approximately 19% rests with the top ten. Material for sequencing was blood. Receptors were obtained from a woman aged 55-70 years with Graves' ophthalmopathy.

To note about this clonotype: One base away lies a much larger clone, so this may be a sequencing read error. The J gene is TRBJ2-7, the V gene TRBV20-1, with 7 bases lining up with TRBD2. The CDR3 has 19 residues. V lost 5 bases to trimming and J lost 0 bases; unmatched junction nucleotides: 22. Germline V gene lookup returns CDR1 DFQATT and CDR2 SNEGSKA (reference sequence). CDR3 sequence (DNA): TGCAGTGCTTGGCCCGAGGCTGGCGGGAGAATAGGGGTCTCCTACGAGCAGTACTTC. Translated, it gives CSAWPEAGGRIGVSYEQYF.

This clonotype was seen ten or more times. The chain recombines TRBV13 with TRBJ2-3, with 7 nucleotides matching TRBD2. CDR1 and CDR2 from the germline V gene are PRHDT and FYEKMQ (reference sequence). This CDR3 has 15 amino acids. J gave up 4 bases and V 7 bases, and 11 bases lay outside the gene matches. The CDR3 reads CASKNKRELADTQYF. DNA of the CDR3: TGTGCCAGCAAGAACAAGCGGGAATTAGCAGATACGCAGTATTTT. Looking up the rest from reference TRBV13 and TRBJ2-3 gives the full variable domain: AAGVIQSPRHLIKEKRETATLKCYPIPRHDTVYWYQQGPGQDPQFLISFYEKMQSDKGSIPDRFSAQQFSDYHSELNMSSLELGDSALYFCASKNKRELADTQYFGPGTRLTVL.

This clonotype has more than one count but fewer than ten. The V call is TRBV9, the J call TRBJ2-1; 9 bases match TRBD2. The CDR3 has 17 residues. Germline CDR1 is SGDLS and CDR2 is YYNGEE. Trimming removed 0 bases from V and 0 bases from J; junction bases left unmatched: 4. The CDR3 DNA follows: TGTGCCAGCAGCGTAGGCGGGGGGGGGAGCTCCTACAATGAGCAGTTCTTC. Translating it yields CASSVGGGGSSYNEQFF.

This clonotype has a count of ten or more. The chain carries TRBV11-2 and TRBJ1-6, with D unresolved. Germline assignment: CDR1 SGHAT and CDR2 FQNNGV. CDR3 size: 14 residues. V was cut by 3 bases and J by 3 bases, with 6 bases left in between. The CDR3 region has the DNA TGTGCCAGCAGCTTCCAGAACTATAATTCACCCCTCCACTTT. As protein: CASSFQNYNSPLHF.

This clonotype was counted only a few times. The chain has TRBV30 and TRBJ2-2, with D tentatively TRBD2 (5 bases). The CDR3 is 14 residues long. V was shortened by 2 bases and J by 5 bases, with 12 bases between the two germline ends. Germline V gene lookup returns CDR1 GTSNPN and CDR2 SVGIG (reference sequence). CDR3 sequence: CAWSKKRETGELFF. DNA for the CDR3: TGTGCCTGGAGTAAAAAACGGGAAACCGGGGAGCTGTTTTTT.

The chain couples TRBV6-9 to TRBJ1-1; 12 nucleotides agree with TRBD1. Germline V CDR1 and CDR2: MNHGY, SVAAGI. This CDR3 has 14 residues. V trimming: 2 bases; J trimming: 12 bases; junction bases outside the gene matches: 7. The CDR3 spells CASSYDPGQGASFF. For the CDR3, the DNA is TGTGCCAGCAGTTATGATCCGGGACAGGGGGCGTCTTTCTTT.

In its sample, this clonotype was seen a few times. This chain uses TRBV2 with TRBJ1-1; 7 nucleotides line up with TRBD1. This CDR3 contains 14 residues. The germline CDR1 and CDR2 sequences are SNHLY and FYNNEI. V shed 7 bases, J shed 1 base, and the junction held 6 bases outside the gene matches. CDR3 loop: CASNPTGKNTEAFF. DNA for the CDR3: TGTGCCAGCAACCCGACAGGGAAGAACACTGAAGCTTTCTTT.

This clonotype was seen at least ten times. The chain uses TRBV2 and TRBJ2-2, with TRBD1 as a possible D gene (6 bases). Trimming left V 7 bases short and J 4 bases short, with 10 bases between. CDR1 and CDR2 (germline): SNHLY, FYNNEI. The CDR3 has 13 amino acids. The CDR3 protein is CASMTGRTGELFF. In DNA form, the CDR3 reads TGTGCCAGCATGACAGGCCGCACCGGGGAGCTGTTTTTT.

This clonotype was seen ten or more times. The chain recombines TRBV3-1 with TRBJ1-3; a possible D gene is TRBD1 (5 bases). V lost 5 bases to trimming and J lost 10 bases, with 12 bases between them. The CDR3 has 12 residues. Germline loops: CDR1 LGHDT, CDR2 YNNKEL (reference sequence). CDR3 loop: CASSDSVGTIYF. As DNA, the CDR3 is TGTGCCAGCAGCGACAGCGTAGGTACCATATATTTT.

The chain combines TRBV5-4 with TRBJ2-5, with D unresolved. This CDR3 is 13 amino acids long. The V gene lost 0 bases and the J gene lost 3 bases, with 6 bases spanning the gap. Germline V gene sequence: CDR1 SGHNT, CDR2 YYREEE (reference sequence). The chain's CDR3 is CASSLVIEETQYF. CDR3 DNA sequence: TGTGCCAGCAGCTTGGTAATTGAAGAGACCCAGTACTTC.

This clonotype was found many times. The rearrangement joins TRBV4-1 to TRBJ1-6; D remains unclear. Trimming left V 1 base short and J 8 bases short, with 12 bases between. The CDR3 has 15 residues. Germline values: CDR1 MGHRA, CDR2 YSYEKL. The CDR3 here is CASSQGGLRDSPLHF. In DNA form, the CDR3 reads TGCGCCAGCAGCCAAGGAGGCCTTCGGGATTCACCCCTCCACTTT.

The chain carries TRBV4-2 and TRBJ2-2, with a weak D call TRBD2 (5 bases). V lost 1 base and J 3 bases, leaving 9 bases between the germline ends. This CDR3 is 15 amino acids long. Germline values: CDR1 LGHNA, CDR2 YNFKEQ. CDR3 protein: CASSQAQRYTGELFF. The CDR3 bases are TGTGCCAGCAGCCAAGCCCAGCGGTACACCGGGGAGCTGTTTTTT.

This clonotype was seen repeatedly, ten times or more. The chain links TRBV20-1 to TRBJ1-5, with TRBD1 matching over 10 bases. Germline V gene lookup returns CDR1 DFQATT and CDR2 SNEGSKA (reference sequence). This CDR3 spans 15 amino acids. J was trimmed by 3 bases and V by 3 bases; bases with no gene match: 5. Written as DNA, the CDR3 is TGCAGTGCTAGTGGGACAGGGGCTATCAATCAGCCCCAGCATTTT. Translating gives CSASGTGAINQPQHF.

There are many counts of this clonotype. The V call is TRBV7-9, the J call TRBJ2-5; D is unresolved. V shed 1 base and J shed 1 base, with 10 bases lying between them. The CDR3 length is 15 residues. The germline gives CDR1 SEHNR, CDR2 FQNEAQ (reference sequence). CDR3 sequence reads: CASSLGRFLQETQYF. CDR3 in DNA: TGTGCCAGCAGCTTAGGACGGTTCCTCCAAGAGACCCAGTACTTC.

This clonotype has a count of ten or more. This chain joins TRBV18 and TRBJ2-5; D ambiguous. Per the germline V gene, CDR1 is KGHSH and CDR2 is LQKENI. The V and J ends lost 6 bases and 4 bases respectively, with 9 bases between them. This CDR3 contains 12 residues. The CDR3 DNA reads TGTGCCAGCTCGCTAAAAGGAGAGACCCAGTACTTC. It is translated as CASSLKGETQYF.

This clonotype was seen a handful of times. CDR3 bases: TGTGCCAGCAGCTTATCAAGCGGGAGGAGTCTTGAGCAGTTCTTC. Protein: CASSLSSGRSLEQFF. The chain is built from TRBV7-9 and TRBJ2-1, with TRBD2 matching 9 bases. Germline loops: CDR1 SEHNR, CDR2 FQNEAQ (reference sequence). This CDR3 spans 15 amino acids. V was pared by 2 bases and J by 9 bases, with 8 bases of the junction left unmatched. The full variable domain, rest sourced from reference TRBV7-9 and TRBJ2-1, is DTGVSQNPRHKITKRGQNVTFRCDPISEHNRLYWYRQTLGQGPEFLTYFQNEAQLEKSRLLSDRFSAERPKGSFSTLEIQRTEQGDSAMYLCASSLSSGRSLEQFFGPGTRLTVL.

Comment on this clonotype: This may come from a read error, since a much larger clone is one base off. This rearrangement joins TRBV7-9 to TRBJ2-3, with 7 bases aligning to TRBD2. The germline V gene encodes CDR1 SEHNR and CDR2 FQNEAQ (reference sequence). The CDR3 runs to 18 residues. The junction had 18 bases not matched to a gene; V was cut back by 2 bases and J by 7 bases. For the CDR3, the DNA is TGTGCCAGCAGCTTACGGGGGGACGGACTATCCCCCGGAAATACGCAGTATTTT. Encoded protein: CASSLRGDGLSPGNTQYF.

The CDR3 reads CASSSTRLAGGPSNTGELFF. CDR3 in DNA: TGTGCCAGCAGTTCCACTAGACTAGCGGGAGGGCCCTCGAACACCGGGGAGCTGTTTTTT. This chain connects TRBV6-1 to TRBJ2-2; 14 bases fit TRBD2. Germline V gene sequence: CDR1 MNHNS, CDR2 SASEGT. The CDR3 has 20 amino acids. After removal of 5 bases from V and 0 bases from J, the junction contained 11 bases not matched to a gene.

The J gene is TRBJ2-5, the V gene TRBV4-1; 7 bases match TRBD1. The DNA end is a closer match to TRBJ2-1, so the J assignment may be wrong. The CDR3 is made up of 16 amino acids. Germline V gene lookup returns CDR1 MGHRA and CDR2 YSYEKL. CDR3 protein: CASSQDLTGVVGTQFF. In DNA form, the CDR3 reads TGCGCCAGCAGCCAAGACCTAACAGGGGTTGTAGGGACCCAGTTCTTC.